The 25 T cell receptor beta chains below were found in one sample sequenced in a study of early T cells in non-severe SARS-CoV-2 infection. TCRdb re-derived calls from the 5' RACE reads in MiXCR, one entry per CDR3 protein. In the table there are roughly 120,000 distinct CDR3 sequences, approximately 12% of which are singletons. The specimen comprised whole blood, sampled at baseline. These receptors originate from an adult who was a healthcare worker with PCR-confirmed SARS-CoV-2 infection or an uninfected control (not recorded which).

This clonotype was counted only a few times. The chain employs TRBV27 and TRBJ1-1, with a tentative D call TRBD1 (6 bases). CDR1 and CDR2 (germline): MNHEY, SMNVEV (reference sequence). Trimming stripped 4 bases from V and 1 base from J, with 16 bases between. The CDR3 sequence is 16 residues long. CDR3 in amino acids: CASSSSPGTKNTEAFF. The CDR3 coding sequence is TGTGCCAGCAGTTCTAGTCCCGGGACAAAGAACACTGAAGCTTTCTTT.

The chain links TRBV19 to TRBJ2-7; maybe TRBD2 (6 bases). Germline values: CDR1 LNHDA, CDR2 SQIVND (reference sequence). The CDR3 covers 13 residues. The V gene lost 6 bases and the J gene lost 6 bases, with 15 bases spanning the gap. The CDR3 protein is CASRVTSTGEQYF. The DNA of the CDR3 is TGTGCCAGTAGGGTGACTAGTACCGGCGAGCAGTACTTC.

This sequence joins TRBV7-9 and TRBJ1-6; the D is unclear. The CDR3 sequence is 13 residues long. Trimming shortened V by 3 bases and J by 4 bases, and 4 bases separated the two germline ends. The germline V gene encodes CDR1 SEHNR and CDR2 FQNEAQ (reference sequence). This chain's CDR3 is CASSFKYNSPLHF. DNA of the CDR3: TGTGCCAGCAGCTTTAAGTATAATTCACCCCTCCACTTT.

This clonotype has only a few counts. This rearrangement joins TRBV20-1 to TRBJ1-1; TRBD1 aligns across 9 bases. This CDR3 is 14 amino acids long. Germline values: CDR1 DFQATT, CDR2 SNEGSKA (reference sequence). V trimming: 2 bases; J trimming: 5 bases; junction bases outside the gene matches: 6. This CDR3 is CSARWETGGTEAFF. CDR3 coding DNA: TGCAGTGCTAGATGGGAGACAGGGGGTACTGAAGCTTTCTTT.

This clonotype was seen only a few times. The genes are TRBV5-8 and TRBJ1-5; no definite D call. The germline V gene encodes CDR1 SGHTS and CDR2 YDEGEE. The CDR3 covers 13 residues. Trimming took off 0 bases at V and 7 bases at J, with 8 bases between the two ends. CDR3 nucleotide sequence: TGTGCCAGCAGCTTGGGCGACCAACAGCCCCAGCATTTT. Protein sequence: CASSLGDQQPQHF.

In this sample, this clonotype turned up many times. The chain has TRBV9 and TRBJ1-1, with D perhaps matching TRBD1 (5 bases). CDR1 is SGDLS, CDR2 YYNGEE, per germline. Trimming took off 0 bases at V and 7 bases at J, with 7 bases between the two ends. The CDR3 runs to 12 residues. The CDR3, as DNA: TGTGCCAGCAGCGTAGGGGACGGTGAAGCTTTCTTT. Its protein is CASSVGDGEAFF.

This clonotype was seen more than once but under ten times. This rearrangement joins TRBV6-4 to TRBJ2-3, with 9 bases matching TRBD1. CDR3 length: 16 amino acids. With V trimmed by 5 bases and J by 0 bases, 6 bases remained unmatched. The germline CDR1 and CDR2 sequences are MRHNA and SNTAGT. CDR3 bases: TGTGCCAGCAGTCCGGGACAGGGAGCTAGCACAGATACGCAGTATTTT. Translation gives CASSPGQGASTDTQYF.

This clonotype came up many times. The chain links TRBV6-5 to TRBJ2-7; TRBD2 is a possible D gene (6 bases). The V gene lost 0 bases and the J gene lost 2 bases, with 11 bases spanning the gap. CDR1 and CDR2 (germline): MNHEY, SVGAGI. The CDR3 covers 15 residues. CDR3 coding DNA: TGTGCCAGCAGTTACTCGGGGGGTAGCCCCTACGAGCAGTACTTC. It is translated as CASSYSGGSPYEQYF.

This clonotype has a count of ten or more. The chain joins TRBV30 to TRBJ1-5; D remains ambiguous. There are 13 residues in the CDR3. Looked up from germline, CDR1 is GTSNPN and CDR2 is SVGIG (reference sequence). V was clipped by 3 bases and J by 1 base, with 7 bases between them. The CDR3 protein is CAWRGSSNQPQHF. In nucleotides, the CDR3 is TGTGCCTGGAGAGGGTCCAGCAATCAGCCCCAGCATTTT. Together with reference TRBV30 and TRBJ1-5, the CDR3 gives the full variable domain: SQTIHQWPATLVQPVGSPLSLECTVEGTSNPNLYWYRQAAGRGLQLLFYSVGIGQISSEVPQNLSASRPQDRQFILSSKKLLLSDSGFYLCAWRGSSNQPQHFGDGTRLSIL.

At least ten counts were recorded for this clonotype. The rearrangement uses TRBV30 and TRBJ1-2; the D gene is possibly TRBD1 (6 bases). V was clipped by 2 bases and J by 5 bases, with 9 bases between them. CDR1 and CDR2 (germline): GTSNPN, SVGIG (reference sequence). The CDR3 totals 12 residues. CDR3 sequence reads: CAWSLTGYGYTF. The CDR3 DNA is TGTGCCTGGAGTCTAACAGGGTATGGCTACACCTTC.

This clonotype was seen more than once but under ten times. The rearrangement joins TRBV2 to TRBJ2-7; D not certain. Germline V gene lookup returns CDR1 SNHLY and CDR2 FYNNEI. The V end lost 7 bases, the J end lost 0 bases, and 10 bases lay between the germline ends. The CDR3 length is 13 residues. CDR3 protein: CASITAISYEQYF. The CDR3, as DNA: TGTGCCAGCATAACCGCCATCTCCTACGAGCAGTACTTC.

Regarding this clonotype: A much larger clonotype is one base distant, so this may be a read error. The J gene is TRBJ1-6, the V gene TRBV18, with D possibly being TRBD1 (6 bases). This CDR3 has 14 amino acids. Looked up from germline, CDR1 is KGHSH and CDR2 is LQKENI. CDR3 amino acids: CVSSYRDTNSPLHF. The CDR3, as DNA: TGTGTCAGCTCATACCGGGACACCAATTCACCCCTCCACTTT.

This clonotype has only a few counts. The gene calls are TRBV2 and TRBJ2-3; tentative D call: TRBD1 (5 bases). V dropped 8 bases and J dropped 8 bases, with 17 bases sitting between them. CDR3 length equals 13 residues. From germline, CDR1 is SNHLY and CDR2 FYNNEI. The CDR3 region is CASGRGSTGTQYF. CDR3 nucleotide sequence: TGTGCCAGCGGTAGGGGCAGCACCGGTACGCAGTATTTT.

In this sample, this clonotype turned up once. This may stem from a read error, because a much larger clone lies one nucleotide away. The chain has TRBV6-2 or TRBV6-3 and TRBJ1-1, with D unresolved. CDR1 and CDR2 from the germline V gene are MNHEY and SVGEGT. The CDR3 extends over 14 amino acids. CDR3 nucleotides: TGTGCCAGCAGTTACTCCCACGGGAAGACTGAAGCTCTCTTT. This sequence encodes CASSYSHGKTEALF.

The chain has TRBV15 and TRBJ2-3; TRBD2 is a possible D gene (5 bases). Between the trimmed V and J ends, which lost 0 bases and 2 bases, there was a span of 12 bases. Germline loops: CDR1 LNHNV, CDR2 YYDKDF (reference sequence). CDR3 length equals 16 residues. The CDR3 bases are TGTGCCACCAGCAGAGATGGGAGAGGAGCCACAGATACGCAGTATTTT. This gives the protein CATSRDGRGATDTQYF.

The table lists this clonotype with many counts. The V call is TRBV7-9, the J call TRBJ1-2; the D is unclear. There are 11 residues in the CDR3. The V end lost 2 bases, the J end lost 8 bases, and 6 bases lay between the germline ends. CDR1 SEHNR and CDR2 FQNEAQ come from the germline V gene (reference sequence). This CDR3 is CASSLIGGYTF. In DNA, the CDR3 is TGTGCCAGCAGCTTAATAGGCGGCTACACCTTC.

In its sample, this clonotype was seen many times. The chain uses TRBV28 and TRBJ2-7; D not certain. From germline, CDR1 is MDHEN and CDR2 SYDVKM. V was cut by 6 bases and J by 0 bases, with 12 bases left in between. CDR3 length: 14 amino acids. CDR3 DNA sequence: TGTGCCAGCAGCTCGACGGGTAGCTCCTACGAGCAGTACTTC. Protein product: CASSSTGSSYEQYF.

This clonotype was seen more than once but under ten times. J is TRBJ2-3 and V is TRBV5-1; the match to TRBD2 covers 12 bases. V trimming: 3 bases; J trimming: 1 base; junction bases outside the gene matches: 9. This CDR3 contains 18 residues. Per the germline V gene, CDR1 is SGHRS and CDR2 is YFSETQ. This chain's CDR3 is CASSYRLAGDEGTDTQYF. CDR3 nucleotides: TGCGCCAGCAGCTACAGACTAGCGGGAGATGAAGGCACAGATACGCAGTATTTT. The full variable domain, completed using reference TRBV5-1 and TRBJ2-3, is KAGVTQTPRYLIKTRGQQVTLSCSPISGHRSVSWYQQTPGQGLQFLFEYFSETQRNKGNFPGRFSGRQFSNSRSEMNVSTLELGDSALYLCASSYRLAGDEGTDTQYFGPGTRLTVL.

With regard to this clonotype: Mismatch with germline at one junction end may stem from a read error. V and J are TRBV5-1 and TRBJ2-1, with D possibly matching TRBD2 (8 bases). The CDR3 runs 14 residues. The V gene's germline CDR1 is SGHRS and CDR2 YFSETQ. As DNA, the CDR3 is TGCGCCAGCAGACAGGGGTCCGACCGGACTAGCAGGAGCTTC. This codes for CASRQGSDRTSRSF.

This clonotype was observed a few times. The chain has TRBV10-3 and TRBJ1-1; tentative D call: TRBD1 (6 bases). Germline loops: CDR1 ENHRY, CDR2 SYGVKD. V was cut by 6 bases and J by 0 bases, with 11 bases left in between. The CDR3 consists of 14 residues. CDR3 amino acids: CAISAQGLNTEAFF. CDR3 DNA sequence: TGTGCCATCAGCGCACAGGGCCTGAACACTGAAGCTTTCTTT.

The chain joins TRBV19 to TRBJ2-7; unclear D gene. The CDR3 contains 14 residues. V gave up 2 bases and J gave up 1 base, with 9 bases separating them. Germline CDR1 is LNHDA and CDR2 is SQIVND (reference sequence). The CDR3 protein is CASSISGESYEQYF. The CDR3, as DNA: TGTGCCAGTAGTATATCGGGCGAGTCCTACGAGCAGTACTTC.

This sequence joins TRBV7-2 and TRBJ2-6; D is unresolved. The CDR3 runs to 17 residues. Looked up from germline, CDR1 is SGHTA and CDR2 is FQGNSA. V was shortened by 7 bases and J by 0 bases, with 16 bases between the two germline ends. CDR3 in DNA: TGTGCCAGCACCTTTGTCATCAGCAGCTCTGGGGCCAACGTCCTGACTTTC. Translated, it gives CASTFVISSSGANVLTF.

The chain has TRBV4-1 and TRBJ2-2, with 8 nucleotides matching TRBD1. Germline CDR1 is MGHRA and CDR2 is YSYEKL. This CDR3 is 16 amino acids long. V was clipped by 1 base and J by 7 bases; unmatched bases: 8. The CDR3 protein is CASSQGSRGRFGELFF. CDR3 DNA: TGCGCCAGCAGCCAAGGTAGCAGGGGGCGATTCGGGGAGCTGTTTTTT.

This clonotype has just a few counts. The rearrangement links TRBV20-1 to TRBJ1-5; D is uncertain. CDR1 is DFQATT and CDR2 is SNEGSKA in the germline V gene (reference sequence). CDR3 length: 12 residues. The V and J ends lost 5 bases and 4 bases respectively, with 9 bases between them. CDR3 DNA sequence: TGCAGTGCTCGACGGACGAATCAGCCCCAGCATTTT. Its translation: CSARRTNQPQHF.

Only a few counts were recorded for this clonotype. The chain recombines TRBV20-1 with TRBJ1-3, with a possible D match to TRBD1 (6 bases). The CDR3 contains 13 residues. V lost 2 bases and J lost 8, with 13 bases in between. Germline CDR1 reads DFQATT; CDR2 reads SNEGSKA (reference sequence). This chain's CDR3 is CSARWEGGYTIYF. CDR3 in DNA: TGCAGTGCTAGATGGGAAGGGGGTTACACCATATATTTT.